This TCR beta chain was identified in a study of blood T cell repertoires in COVID-19. This clone occurred once. After removal of 4 bases from V and 8 bases from J, the junction contained 10 bases not matched to a gene. The CDR3 loop spans 15 amino acids. Germline-derived CDR1 and CDR2 are KGHSH and LQKENI. Method: immunoSEQ multiplex PCR; TCRdb's copy keeps in-frame clones and lacks some. The table has about 55,000 clones, about 79% seen once; the top ten hold roughly 10%. This chain connects TRBV18 to TRBJ1-1; TRBD1 aligns across 10 bases. The source of this sequence is a man aged 80 or over with COVID-19, enrolled during active disease. The sequenced sample was peripheral blood. The CDR3 here is CASSRRGQGDSEAFF. CDR3 DNA: TGTGCCAGCTCACGACGCGGACAGGGGGACTCAGAAGCTTTCTTT.